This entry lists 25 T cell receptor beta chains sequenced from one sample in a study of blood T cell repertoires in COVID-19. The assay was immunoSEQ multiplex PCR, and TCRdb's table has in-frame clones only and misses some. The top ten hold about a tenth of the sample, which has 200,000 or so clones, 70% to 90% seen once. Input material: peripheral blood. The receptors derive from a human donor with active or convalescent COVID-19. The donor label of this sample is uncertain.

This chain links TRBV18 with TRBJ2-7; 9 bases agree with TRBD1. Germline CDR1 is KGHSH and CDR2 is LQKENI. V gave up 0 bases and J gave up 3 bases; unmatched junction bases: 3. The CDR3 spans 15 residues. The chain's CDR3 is CASSPPTGGRYEQYF. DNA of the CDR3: TGTGCCAGCTCACCACCTACAGGGGGCCGCTACGAGCAGTACTTC.

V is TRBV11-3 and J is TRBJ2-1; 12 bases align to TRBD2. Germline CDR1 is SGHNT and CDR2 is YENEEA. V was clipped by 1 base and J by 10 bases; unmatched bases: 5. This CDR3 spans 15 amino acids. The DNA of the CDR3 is TGTGCCAGCAGCTTAGGGGGGGGACTAGCGGGCGAGCAGTTCTTC. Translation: CASSLGGGLAGEQFF.

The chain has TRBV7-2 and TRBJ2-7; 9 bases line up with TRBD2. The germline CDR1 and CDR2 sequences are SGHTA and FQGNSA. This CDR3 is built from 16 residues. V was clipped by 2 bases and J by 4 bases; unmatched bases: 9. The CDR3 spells CASSLSPSGKLYEQYF. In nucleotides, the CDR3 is TGTGCCAGCAGCTTATCACCTAGCGGGAAATTGTACGAGCAGTACTTC.

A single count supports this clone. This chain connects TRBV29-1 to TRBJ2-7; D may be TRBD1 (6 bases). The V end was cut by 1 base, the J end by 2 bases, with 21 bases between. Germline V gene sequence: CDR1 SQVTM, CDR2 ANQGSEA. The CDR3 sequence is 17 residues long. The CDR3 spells CSVEVRAHRVLAYEQYF. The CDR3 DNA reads TGCAGCGTTGAAGTACGGGCCCACAGGGTCCTAGCCTACGAGCAGTACTTC.

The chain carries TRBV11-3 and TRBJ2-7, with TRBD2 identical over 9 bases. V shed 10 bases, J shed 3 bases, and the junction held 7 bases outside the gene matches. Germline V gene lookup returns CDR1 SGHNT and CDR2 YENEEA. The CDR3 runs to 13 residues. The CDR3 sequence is CATEGREGYEQYF. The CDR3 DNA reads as TGTGCCACCGAAGGGCGGGAGGGCTACGAGCAGTACTTC.

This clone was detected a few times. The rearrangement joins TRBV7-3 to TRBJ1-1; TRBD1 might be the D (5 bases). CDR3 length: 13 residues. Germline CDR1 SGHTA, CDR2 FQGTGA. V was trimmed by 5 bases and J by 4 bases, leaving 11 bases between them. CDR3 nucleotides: TGTGCCAGCAGCCCCAGGGTTTCCACTGAAGCTTTCTTT. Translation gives CASSPRVSTEAFF.

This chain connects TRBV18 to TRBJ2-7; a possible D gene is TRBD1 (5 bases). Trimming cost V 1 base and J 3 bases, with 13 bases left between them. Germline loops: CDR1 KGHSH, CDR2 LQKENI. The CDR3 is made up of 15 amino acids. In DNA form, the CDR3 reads TGTGCCAGCTCACCACTGGGGCAGGGCAACTACGAGCAGTACTTC. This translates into CASSPLGQGNYEQYF.

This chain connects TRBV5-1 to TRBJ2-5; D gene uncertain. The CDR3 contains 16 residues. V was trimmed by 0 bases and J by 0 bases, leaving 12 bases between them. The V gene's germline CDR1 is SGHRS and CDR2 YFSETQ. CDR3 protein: CASSLAVTTNQETQYF. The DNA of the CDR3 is TGCGCCAGCAGCTTGGCCGTTACGACAAACCAAGAGACCCAGTACTTC.

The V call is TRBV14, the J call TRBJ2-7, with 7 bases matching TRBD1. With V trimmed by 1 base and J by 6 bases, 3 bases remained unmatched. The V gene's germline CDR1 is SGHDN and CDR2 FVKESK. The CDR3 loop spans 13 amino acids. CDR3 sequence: CASSQARQGEQYF. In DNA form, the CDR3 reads TGTGCCAGCAGCCAAGCCCGACAGGGCGAGCAGTACTTC.

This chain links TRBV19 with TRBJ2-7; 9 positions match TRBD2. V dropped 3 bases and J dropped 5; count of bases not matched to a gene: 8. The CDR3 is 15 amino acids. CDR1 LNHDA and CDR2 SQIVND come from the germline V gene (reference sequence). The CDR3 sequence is CASSIPTSGLDEQYF. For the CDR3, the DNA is TGTGCCAGTAGTATCCCGACTAGCGGCCTAGACGAGCAGTACTTC.

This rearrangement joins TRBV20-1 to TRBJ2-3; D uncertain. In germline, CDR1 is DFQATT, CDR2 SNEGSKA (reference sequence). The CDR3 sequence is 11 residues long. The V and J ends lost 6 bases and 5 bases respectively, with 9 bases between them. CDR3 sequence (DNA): TGCAGTGCCAGACCCGGAGATACGCAGTATTTT. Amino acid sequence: CSARPGDTQYF.

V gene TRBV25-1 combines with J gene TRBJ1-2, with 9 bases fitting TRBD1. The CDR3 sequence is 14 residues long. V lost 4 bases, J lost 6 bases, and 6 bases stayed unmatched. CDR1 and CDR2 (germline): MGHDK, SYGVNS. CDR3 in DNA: TGTGCCAGCAGTGTCACACACAGGGGGCATGGCTACACCTTC. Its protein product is CASSVTHRGHGYTF.

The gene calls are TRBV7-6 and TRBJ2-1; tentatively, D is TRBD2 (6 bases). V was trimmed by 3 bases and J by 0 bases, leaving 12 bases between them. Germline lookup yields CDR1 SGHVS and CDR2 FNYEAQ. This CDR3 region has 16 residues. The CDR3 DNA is TGTGCCAGCAGCTTCTCCGGGGGACGCTCCTACAATGAGCAGTTCTTC. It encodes CASSFSGGRSYNEQFF.

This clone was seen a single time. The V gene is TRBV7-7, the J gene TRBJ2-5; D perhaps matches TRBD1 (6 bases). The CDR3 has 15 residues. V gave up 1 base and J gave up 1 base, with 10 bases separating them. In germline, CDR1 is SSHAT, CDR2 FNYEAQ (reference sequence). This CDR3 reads CASSLGVQGQETQYF. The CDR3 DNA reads TGTGCCAGCAGCTTAGGGGTACAGGGCCAAGAGACCCAGTACTTC.

The DNA for the CDR3 is TGTGCCAGCAGCCTCTCGGGGTCGGAGGGCACTGAAGCTTTCTTT. Translated, it gives CASSLSGSEGTEAFF. V and J are TRBV4-2 and TRBJ1-1; D not resolved. The V gene lost 4 bases and the J gene lost 4 bases, with 16 bases spanning the gap. The CDR3 length is 15 residues. The germline gives CDR1 LGHNA, CDR2 YNFKEQ.

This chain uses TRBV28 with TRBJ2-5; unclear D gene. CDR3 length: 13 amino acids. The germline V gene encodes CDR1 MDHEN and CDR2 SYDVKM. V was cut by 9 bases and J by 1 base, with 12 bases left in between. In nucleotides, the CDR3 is TGTGCCAGTACTATCGGGTCCCAAGAGACCCAGTACTTC. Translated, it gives CASTIGSQETQYF.

The CDR3 is CATSDSRTSGPPGELFF. CDR3 DNA: TGTGCCACCAGTGACTCCCGGACTAGCGGCCCACCCGGGGAGCTGTTTTTT. The chain carries TRBV24-1 and TRBJ2-2, with 10 bases fitting TRBD2. V gave up 4 bases and J gave up 6 bases; unmatched junction bases: 10. Germline loops: CDR1 KGHDR, CDR2 SFDVKD. CDR3 length: 17 amino acids.

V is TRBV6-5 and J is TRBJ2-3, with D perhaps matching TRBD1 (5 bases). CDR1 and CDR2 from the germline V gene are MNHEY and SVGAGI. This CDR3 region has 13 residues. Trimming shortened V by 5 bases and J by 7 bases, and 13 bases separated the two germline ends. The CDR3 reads CASSTTEVNTQYF. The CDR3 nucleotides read TGTGCCAGCAGTACGACAGAGGTTAATACGCAGTATTTT.

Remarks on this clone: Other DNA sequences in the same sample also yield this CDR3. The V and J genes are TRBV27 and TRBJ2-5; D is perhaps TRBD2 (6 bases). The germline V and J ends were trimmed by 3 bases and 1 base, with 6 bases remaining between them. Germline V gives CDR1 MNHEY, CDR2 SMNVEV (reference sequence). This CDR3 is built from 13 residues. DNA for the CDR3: TGTGCCAGCAGTTTGCGGGGCCAAGAGACCCAGTACTTC. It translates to CASSLRGQETQYF.

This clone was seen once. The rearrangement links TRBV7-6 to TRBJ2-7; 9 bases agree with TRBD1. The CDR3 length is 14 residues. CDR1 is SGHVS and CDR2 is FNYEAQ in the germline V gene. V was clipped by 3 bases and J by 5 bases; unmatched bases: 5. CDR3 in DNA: TGTGCCAGCAGCTTGGGGACAGGGTCTCACGAGCAGTACTTC. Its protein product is CASSLGTGSHEQYF.

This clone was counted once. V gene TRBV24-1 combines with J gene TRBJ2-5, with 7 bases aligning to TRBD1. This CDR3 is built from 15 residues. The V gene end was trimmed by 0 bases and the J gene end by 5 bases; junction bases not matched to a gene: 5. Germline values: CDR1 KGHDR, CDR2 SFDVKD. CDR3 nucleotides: TGTGCCACCAGTGATTTGAAGGGGGCTTGGGAGACCCAGTACTTC. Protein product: CATSDLKGAWETQYF.

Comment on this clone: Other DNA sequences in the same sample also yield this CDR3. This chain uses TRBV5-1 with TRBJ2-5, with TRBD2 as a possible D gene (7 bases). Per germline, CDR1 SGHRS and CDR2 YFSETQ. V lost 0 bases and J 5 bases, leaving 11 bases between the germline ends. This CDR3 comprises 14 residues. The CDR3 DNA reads TGCGCCAGCAGCTTGGCGGGGGGCGGTGAGACCCAGTACTTC. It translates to CASSLAGGGETQYF.

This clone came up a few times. The CDR3 nucleotides are TGTGCCAGCAGTGAAGACAGGGGCGGCACCGGGGAGCTGTTTTTT. Translated: CASSEDRGGTGELFF. The chain uses TRBV2 and TRBJ2-2; 7 bases map to TRBD1. With 1 base clipped from V and 4 bases from J, the junction kept 3 bases outside the gene matches. The CDR3 length is 15 residues. The V gene's germline CDR1 is SNHLY and CDR2 FYNNEI.

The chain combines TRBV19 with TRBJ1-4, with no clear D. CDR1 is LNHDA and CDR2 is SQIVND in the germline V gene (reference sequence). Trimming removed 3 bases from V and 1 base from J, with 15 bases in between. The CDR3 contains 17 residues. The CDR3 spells CASSIWVDAGTNEKLFF. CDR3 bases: TGTGCCAGTAGTATTTGGGTTGATGCGGGAACTAATGAAAAACTGTTTTTT.

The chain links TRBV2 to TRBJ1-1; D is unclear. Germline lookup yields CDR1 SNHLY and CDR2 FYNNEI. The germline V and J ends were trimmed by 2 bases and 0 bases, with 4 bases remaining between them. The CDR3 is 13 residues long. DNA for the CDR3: TGTGCCAGCAGTGAACACTTGAACACTGAAGCTTTCTTT. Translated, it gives CASSEHLNTEAFF.